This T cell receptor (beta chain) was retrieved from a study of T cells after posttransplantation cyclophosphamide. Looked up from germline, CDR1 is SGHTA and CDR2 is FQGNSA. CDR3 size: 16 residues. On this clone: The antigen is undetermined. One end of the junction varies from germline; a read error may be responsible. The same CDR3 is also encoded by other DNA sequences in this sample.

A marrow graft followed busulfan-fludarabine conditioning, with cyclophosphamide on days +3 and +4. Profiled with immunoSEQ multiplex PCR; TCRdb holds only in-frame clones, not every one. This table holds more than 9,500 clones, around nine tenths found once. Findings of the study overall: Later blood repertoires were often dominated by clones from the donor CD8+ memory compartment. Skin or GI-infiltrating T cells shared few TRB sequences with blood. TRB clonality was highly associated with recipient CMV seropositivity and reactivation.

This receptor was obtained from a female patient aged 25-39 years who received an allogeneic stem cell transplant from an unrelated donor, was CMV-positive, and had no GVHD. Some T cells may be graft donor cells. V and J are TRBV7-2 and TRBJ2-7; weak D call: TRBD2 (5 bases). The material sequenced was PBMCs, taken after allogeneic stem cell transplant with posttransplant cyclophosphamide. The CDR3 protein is CASSPEGAASSYEQYF. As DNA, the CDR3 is TGCGCCAGCAGCCCAGAGGGTGCGGCGAGCTCCTACGAGCAGTACTTC.